These T cell receptor beta chains were read from a single sample in a study of T cell changes during pregnancy in multiple sclerosis. Only in-frame clones appear in the TCRdb table, and some are missing; sequencing was by immunoSEQ multiplex PCR. There are roughly 69,000 clones in the sample; roughly 92% occur only once, and about 1.5% lies in the top ten. The starting material was peripheral blood, obtained in the second trimester of pregnancy. These receptors were taken from a female donor with multiple sclerosis, enrolled in a pregnancy study. The CDR3 runs from the conserved cysteine through the conserved F or W. Fields, in order: V gene, CDR3 length, clone size, D gene, J gene, CDR3 protein, CDR3 DNA. A D gene is named only where the DNA matches it firmly. The size entry is marked missing in some rows and otherwise reads once, few, many or a size class.

TRBV4-3	15	-	-	TRBJ1-5	CASSQAGGPNQPQHF	TGCGCCAGCAGCCAAGCGGGGGGCCCCAATCAGCCCCAGCATTTT
TRBV4-2	16	-	TRBD1	TRBJ2-7	CASSQERDRGYHEQYF	TGTGCCAGCAGCCAGGAAAGGGACAGGGGATACCACGAGCAGTACTTC
TRBV6-1	16	-	TRBD1	TRBJ2-7	CASSENVDRAISKQYF	TGTGCCAGCAGTGAGAATGTAGACAGGGCTATATCTAAGCAGTACTTC
TRBV6-1	17	once	-	TRBJ2-2	CASSEGRAPRDTGELFF	TGTGCCAGCAGTGAAGGAAGGGCACCGAGGGACACCGGGGAGCTGTTTTTT
TRBV21-1	9	-	-	TRBJ1-2	CASHSSYTF	TGTGCCAGCCACAGTAGCTACACCTTC
TRBV5-1	15	-	TRBD1	TRBJ1-2	CASSWTGERAYGYTF	TGCGCCAGCAGCTGGACAGGGGAACGTGCCTATGGCTACACCTTC
TRBV7-6	15	-	TRBD2	TRBJ2-7	CASSFATSGVYEQYF	TGTGCCAGCAGCTTTGCGACTAGCGGGGTCTACGAGCAGTACTTC
TRBV10-1	12	-	-	TRBJ2-1	CASSGYYNEQFF	TGCGCCAGCAGTGGCTACTACAATGAGCAGTTCTTC
TRBV6-1	19	-	-	TRBJ2-1	CASSEIFGMTGPRDNEQFF	TGTGCCAGCAGTGAAATTTTCGGAATGACAGGTCCCCGAGACAATGAGCAGTTCTTC
TRBV10-3	14	once	TRBD1	TRBJ2-7	CAISPGQGDHEQYF	TGTGCCATCAGTCCGGGACAGGGTGACCACGAGCAGTACTTC
TRBV5-8	14	-	TRBD1	TRBJ2-2	CASSLAGGTGELFF	TGTGCCAGCAGCTTGGCAGGGGGCACCGGGGAGCTGTTTTTT
TRBV6-5	15	once	TRBD1	TRBJ2-7	CASSYGGQRTYEQYF	TGTGCCAGCAGTTACGGGGGACAGCGGACCTACGAGCAGTACTTC
TRBV6-6	13	-	TRBD2	TRBJ2-5	CASSLAGGGTQYF	TGTGCCAGCAGCTTAGCGGGTGGGGGGACCCAGTACTTC
TRBV18	14	-	-	TRBJ1-3	CASSPDLGGNTIYF	TGTGCCAGCTCGCCGGACTTAGGTGGAAACACCATATATTTT
TRBV6-1	12	-	-	TRBJ1-5	CASTGSNQPQHF	TGTGCCAGCACGGGTAGCAATCAGCCCCAGCATTTT
TRBV6-6	15	-	-	TRBJ1-6	CASSTTGRSNSPLHF	TGTGCCAGCAGTACCACAGGGAGAAGTAATTCACCCCTCCACTTT
TRBV9	13	-	-	TRBJ2-1	CASSMGLFNEQFF	TGTGCCAGCAGCATGGGACTTTTCAATGAGCAGTTCTTC
TRBV5-1	15	once	-	TRBJ2-2	CASSSGSLGTGELFF	TGCGCCAGCAGCTCGGGGTCACTGGGGACCGGGGAGCTGTTTTTT
TRBV6-5	15	-	-	TRBJ2-3	CASILRASGTDTQYF	TGTGCCAGCATTTTAAGGGCTAGCGGCACAGATACGCAGTATTTT
TRBV6-5	15	-	TRBD2	TRBJ2-2	CASSPGLAVGGELFF	TGTGCCAGCAGTCCGGGACTAGCGGTCGGCGGGGAGCTGTTTTTT
TRBV19	14	-	-	TRBJ1-1	CASSIQAMNTEAFF	TGTGCCAGTAGTATACAGGCTATGAACACTGAAGCTTTCTTT
TRBV5-1	15	-	-	TRBJ2-5	CASSLLAVDQETQYF	TGCGCCAGCAGCTTGCTAGCAGTAGACCAAGAGACCCAGTACTTC
TRBV27	15	-	TRBD1	TRBJ1-3	CASSPTGDSGNTIYF	TGTGCCAGCAGTCCGACAGGGGACTCTGGAAACACCATATATTTT
TRBV5-1	15	-	-	TRBJ2-7	CASSLAPGFSYEQYF	TGCGCCAGCAGCTTGGCCCCGGGGTTCAGCTACGAGCAGTACTTC
TRBV2	17	-	TRBD1	TRBJ2-5	CASSEVSWDREWETQYF	TGTGCCAGCAGTGAGGTTTCCTGGGACAGGGAATGGGAGACCCAGTACTTC
TRBV6-1	15	-	-	TRBJ1-1	CASSEGVAVNTEAFF	TGTGCCAGCAGTGAAGGCGTGGCGGTAAACACTGAAGCTTTCTTT
TRBV29-1	12	-	-	TRBJ2-3	CSVERTQDTQYF	TGCAGCGTTGAACGAACTCAAGATACGCAGTATTTT
TRBV4-2	16	-	TRBD1	TRBJ2-7	CASSYRDRGSVYEQYF	TGTGCCAGCAGTTACCGGGACAGGGGTTCAGTCTACGAGCAGTACTTC
TRBV6-5	13	-	-	TRBJ1-5	CASSYSSVGSQHF	TGTGCCAGCAGTTACTCGAGCGTCGGGTCCCAGCATTTT
TRBV5-4	14	-	TRBD2	TRBJ2-3	CASSLAPGGGTQYF	TGTGCCAGCAGCTTGGCACCGGGGGGGGGTACGCAGTATTTT
TRBV11-2	12	once	TRBD1	TRBJ1-2	CASSRTGYGYTF	TGTGCCAGCAGCCGGACAGGATATGGCTACACCTTC
TRBV4-1	18	-	TRBD1	TRBJ2-7	CASSQDGAGTGVIFGQYF	TGCGCCAGCAGCCAAGATGGGGCCGGGACAGGGGTAATTTTTGGGCAGTACTTC
TRBV10-3	15	-	TRBD2	TRBJ2-5	CAISDGTSGGETQYF	TGTGCCATCAGTGACGGGACTAGCGGAGGAGAGACCCAGTACTTC
TRBV4-1	17	-	TRBD1	TRBJ2-1	CASSQDEGTGPYNEQFF	TGCGCCAGCAGCCAAGATGAGGGGACAGGACCCTACAATGAGCAGTTCTTC
TRBV6-5	12	-	TRBD1	TRBJ2-1	CASSSTGDEQFF	TGTGCCAGCAGTTCGACAGGGGATGAGCAGTTCTTC
TRBV19	18	-	TRBD1	TRBJ1-4	CASSTLGQGGRQDEKLFF	TGTGCCAGTAGTACTCTGGGACAGGGCGGCCGGCAGGATGAAAAACTGTTTTTT
TRBV6-1	15	-	TRBD1	TRBJ1-5	CANSHRDRGLQPQHF	TGTGCCAACAGTCACCGGGACAGGGGGCTTCAGCCCCAGCATTTT
TRBV7-9	14	-	TRBD1	TRBJ2-7	CASGSDRGLREQYF	TGTGCCAGTGGATCGGACAGGGGGTTGAGGGAGCAGTACTTC
TRBV4-3	21	-	-	TRBJ2-3	CASSQDRFAGARGDITDTQYF	TGCGCCAGCAGCCAAGATCGGTTTGCAGGGGCCCGGGGGGACATCACAGATACGCAGTATTTT
TRBV6-5	16	-	TRBD2	TRBJ2-1	CASSYSISGSYNEQFF	TGTGCCAGCAGTTACTCGATTAGCGGGAGCTACAATGAGCAGTTCTTC
TRBV18	16	-	TRBD1	TRBJ1-5	CASSPQPGQVNQPQHF	TGTGCCAGCTCACCCCAACCCGGACAGGTGAATCAGCCCCAGCATTTT
TRBV29-1	13	-	-	TRBJ1-3	CSVGEEAGNTIYF	TGCAGCGTTGGAGAGGAGGCTGGAAACACCATATATTTT
TRBV15	12	-	-	TRBJ1-2	CATSREGSGYTF	TGTGCCACCAGCAGAGAGGGGAGTGGCTACACCTTC
TRBV10-3	15	-	-	TRBJ1-5	CAISDWGVGNQPQHF	TGTGCCATCAGTGATTGGGGGGTTGGGAATCAGCCCCAGCATTTT
TRBV9	12	-	-	TRBJ2-1	CASSVDRGVQFF	TGTGCCAGCAGCGTAGATAGGGGTGTACAGTTCTTC
TRBV21-1	15	-	-	TRBJ2-7	CASSKRSGGLREQYF	TGTGCCAGCAGCAAAAGAAGCGGGGGCTTGAGGGAGCAGTACTTC
TRBV6-1	13	-	-	TRBJ2-1	CASTSSRRNEQFF	TGTGCCAGCACCAGTTCCCGGCGGAATGAGCAGTTCTTC
TRBV5-1	14	-	-	TRBJ1-3	CASKNRVSRNTIYF	TGCGCCAGCAAGAACCGGGTTTCGCGAAACACCATATATTTT
TRBV18	16	-	TRBD2	TRBJ2-2	CASSPPGLENTGELFF	TGTGCCAGCTCACCACCGGGACTAGAGAACACCGGGGAGCTGTTTTTT
TRBV10-3	15	-	TRBD1	TRBJ2-2	CAISWDRENTGELFF	TGTGCCATCAGTTGGGACAGGGAGAACACCGGGGAGCTGTTTTTT
TRBV25-1	13	-	-	TRBJ1-5	CASSRDRNQPQHF	TGTGCCAGCAGCCGAGACAGAAATCAGCCCCAGCATTTT
TRBV5-1	15	-	TRBD2	TRBJ2-5	CASSLAGGSQETQYF	TGCGCCAGCAGCTTGGCTGGCGGGAGCCAAGAGACCCAGTACTTC
TRBV5-1	16	-	TRBD1	TRBJ2-4	CASSGGDRGPGDIQYF	TGCGCCAGCAGCGGGGGGGACAGGGGGCCGGGGGACATTCAGTACTTC
TRBV4-2	15	medium-sized	TRBD2	TRBJ2-7	CASSQDLAGGYEQYF	TGTGCCAGCAGCCAAGATCTAGCGGGGGGTTACGAGCAGTACTTC
TRBV6-5	14	-	-	TRBJ2-5	CASSFLGGGETQYF	TGTGCCAGCAGTTTCCTCGGGGGAGGAGAGACCCAGTACTTC
TRBV29-1	17	-	TRBD1	TRBJ2-2	CSVEFPAGQGGTGELFF	TGCAGCGTTGAATTTCCGGCTGGACAGGGCGGGACCGGGGAGCTGTTTTTT
TRBV29-1	14	-	TRBD2	TRBJ2-1	CSVEGLAGINEQFF	TGCAGCGTTGAGGGACTAGCGGGGATAAATGAGCAGTTCTTC
TRBV6-1	15	-	-	TRBJ1-1	CASSASKTLNTEAFF	TGTGCCAGCAGTGCGAGCAAAACCTTGAACACTGAAGCTTTCTTT
TRBV11-2	13	-	TRBD1	TRBJ1-4	CASGGTVNEKLFF	TGTGCCAGCGGCGGGACAGTTAATGAAAAACTGTTTTTT
TRBV7-9	11	-	-	TRBJ2-7	CASATFYEQYF	TGTGCCAGCGCGACATTCTACGAGCAGTACTTC